Following are 14 T cell receptor beta chains from one sample sequenced in a study of Graves' ophthalmopathy and Graves' hyperthyroidism. Investigators amplified TCR beta CDR3 regions from RNA transcripts. The first round was an RT-PCR with HTBI primers, and the second round was a multiplex PCR. TCRdb ran MiXCR on the multiplex PCR reads and lists one entry per CDR3 protein. The sample lists about 230,000 distinct CDR3 sequences; 45% were seen once. The sequenced sample was peripheral blood. These receptors all stem from an adult man with Graves' ophthalmopathy.

Only a few counts were recorded for this clonotype. The chain uses TRBV12-3 or TRBV12-4 and TRBJ1-6; D is perhaps TRBD1 (6 bases). V was trimmed by 6 bases and J by 10 bases, leaving 19 bases between them. This CDR3 has 15 residues. The DNA of the CDR3 is TGTGCCAGCAGCCAAGGGGGAAGTCTGGCGTCACCCCTCCACTTT. Its translation: CASSQGGSLASPLHF.

This clonotype was seen a few times. The genes are TRBV10-1 and TRBJ2-5; tentatively, D is TRBD2 (6 bases). The CDR3 has 13 amino acids. Between the trimmed V and J ends, which lost 2 bases and 5 bases, there was a span of 9 bases. The germline gives CDR1 WNHNN, CDR2 SYGVQD (reference sequence). The CDR3 nucleotides are TGCGCCAGCAGTGAGCCCGGGAGCGAGACCCAGTACTTC. This translates into CASSEPGSETQYF.

This clonotype was recorded many times. J is TRBJ2-7 and V is TRBV15, with D perhaps matching TRBD1 (6 bases). In germline, CDR1 is LNHNV, CDR2 YYDKDF (reference sequence). V was clipped by 0 bases and J by 2 bases, with 11 bases between them. This CDR3 is built from 15 residues. The CDR3 DNA reads TGTGCCACCAGCAGAGATCCGCAGGGGACCTACGAGCAGTACTTC. This encodes CATSRDPQGTYEQYF.

This clonotype was seen only a few times. V and J are TRBV24-1 and TRBJ2-7; D is possibly TRBD2 (5 bases). V was pared by 10 bases and J by 4 bases, with 13 bases between. CDR1 KGHDR and CDR2 SFDVKD come from the germline V gene. This CDR3 is built from 12 residues. For the CDR3, the DNA is TGTGCCACATCCGTGACGGGGTACGAGCAGTACTTC. This gives the protein CATSVTGYEQYF.

The rearrangement uses TRBV5-5 and TRBJ1-2; D is unclear. CDR3 length equals 14 residues. The V end lost 2 bases, the J end lost 6 bases, and 14 bases lay between the germline ends. Looked up from germline, CDR1 is SGHKS and CDR2 is YYEKEE (reference sequence). CDR3 in amino acids: CASSFNTESDGYTF. The CDR3 bases are TGTGCCAGCAGCTTCAATACGGAAAGCGATGGCTACACCTTC.

This clonotype came up a few times. The chain carries TRBV9 and TRBJ1-6, with 7 positions matching TRBD1. CDR3 length: 17 amino acids. With V trimmed by 4 bases and J by 6 bases, 13 bases remained unmatched. The germline CDR1 and CDR2 sequences are SGDLS and YYNGEE. The CDR3 here is CASSYSPADRANSPLHF. The DNA for the CDR3 is TGTGCCAGCAGCTATTCTCCCGCTGACAGGGCTAATTCACCCCTCCACTTT. Drawing the rest from reference TRBV9 and TRBJ1-6, the complete variable domain is DSGVTQTPKHLITATGQRVTLRCSPRSGDLSVYWYQQSLDQGLQFLIQYYNGEERAKGNILERFSAQQFPDLHSELNLSSLELGDSALYFCASSYSPADRANSPLHFGNGTRLTVT.

The V call is TRBV15, the J call TRBJ1-6; TRBD1 matches at 12 bases. The V segment lost 1 base and the J segment 5 bases; nucleotides outside the gene matches: 15. The germline V gene encodes CDR1 LNHNV and CDR2 YYDKDF (reference sequence). This CDR3 spans 21 amino acids. The CDR3 here is CATSRGRPGQGAVDDNSPLHF. The CDR3 coding sequence is TGTGCCACCAGCAGAGGTAGACCGGGACAGGGGGCAGTTGACGATAATTCACCCCTCCACTTT.

This clonotype was seen more than once but under ten times. The J gene is TRBJ2-2, the V gene TRBV7-2; 8 positions match TRBD2. With 2 bases clipped from V and 3 bases from J, the junction kept 8 bases outside the gene matches. The germline gives CDR1 SGHTA, CDR2 FQGNSA. The CDR3 extends over 17 amino acids. DNA for the CDR3: TGTGCCAGCAGCTTATTGGGTAGCGGGGCTTACACCGGGGAGCTGTTTTTT. This encodes CASSLLGSGAYTGELFF.

This clonotype has only a few counts. This rearrangement joins TRBV20-1 to TRBJ2-2, with 7 bases matching TRBD1. This CDR3 region has 15 residues. The germline gives CDR1 DFQATT, CDR2 SNEGSKA (reference sequence). The V segment lost 5 bases and the J segment 0 bases; nucleotides outside the gene matches: 6. The CDR3 reads CSAGDSLTNTGELFF. The CDR3 DNA follows: TGCAGTGCTGGGGACAGCCTCACGAACACCGGGGAGCTGTTTTTT.

In this sample, this clonotype turned up a few times. The gene calls are TRBV19 and TRBJ2-7, with D possibly TRBD2 on 5 matching bases. V lost 0 bases and J 3 bases, leaving 15 bases between the germline ends. Looked up from germline, CDR1 is LNHDA and CDR2 is SQIVND (reference sequence). The CDR3 runs to 16 residues. CDR3 loop: CASSIDFAAVNYEQYF. The CDR3 region has the DNA TGTGCCAGTAGTATAGATTTTGCAGCGGTGAACTACGAGCAGTACTTC.

There are a few counts of this clonotype. The rearrangement joins TRBV7-2 to TRBJ2-2, with 8 bases fitting TRBD2. V gave up 4 bases and J gave up 4 bases; unmatched junction bases: 11. The CDR3 spans 17 residues. Germline V CDR1 and CDR2: SGHTA, FQGNSA. CDR3: CASSYGRDSPSTGELFF. The CDR3 nucleotides read TGTGCCAGCAGCTACGGGAGGGACTCCCCCAGCACCGGGGAGCTGTTTTTT.

The chain carries TRBV25-1 and TRBJ2-2; TRBD1 matches 7 bases. The CDR3 covers 17 residues. J was trimmed by 5 bases and V by 1 base; bases with no gene match: 10. Germline V gene data show CDR1 as MGHDK and CDR2 as SYGVNS. The chain's CDR3 is CASSEFRSRGLTGELFF. The CDR3 nucleotides are TGTGCCAGCAGTGAATTCCGATCCAGGGGGTTGACCGGGGAGCTGTTTTTT.

The chain combines TRBV7-9 with TRBJ1-3; possible D gene TRBD1, 6 bases. CDR3 length equals 15 residues. Per germline, CDR1 SEHNR and CDR2 FQNEAQ (reference sequence). V was cut by 4 bases and J by 9 bases, with 19 bases left in between. CDR3 sequence (DNA): TGTGCCAGCAGCTGGGGGGGACACCCACGGGGCACCATATATTTT. This gives the protein CASSWGGHPRGTIYF.

This clonotype was recorded many times. The chain has TRBV2 and TRBJ1-5, with D possibly being TRBD1 (6 bases). The CDR3 covers 13 residues. From germline, CDR1 is SNHLY and CDR2 FYNNEI. Trimming pared 7 bases from V and 3 bases from J, leaving 10 bases between. The CDR3 is CASKGGSNQPQHF. The CDR3 DNA reads as TGTGCCAGCAAGGGGGGTTCCAATCAGCCCCAGCATTTT.